Below, 19 T cell receptor beta chains from the same sample are listed, as sequenced in a study of a mutant IDH1 vaccine in newly diagnosed glioma. Repertoires were generated with immunoSEQ multiplex PCR, while TCRdb's copy carries only in-frame clones and drops some. The sample has 40,000 to 55,000 clones, roughly 78% seen once. The time point denotes: week 5, during vaccination. Vaccine doses each comprised 300 ug of mutant IDH1 20-mer peptide, with topical imiquimod. For these receptors, no antigen is known. The sequenced sample was PBMCs, obtained from a glioma patient whose treatment included an IDH1 peptide vaccine. These receptors all come from a man aged 50 to 60 with glioma.

The chain links TRBV11-2 to TRBJ2-5, with D unclear. V gave up 5 bases and J gave up 4 bases, with 11 bases separating them. Germline loops: CDR1 SGHAT, CDR2 FQNNGV. The CDR3 sequence is 13 residues long. CDR3 loop: CASSPWESETQYF. The CDR3 nucleotides are TGTGCCAGCAGCCCCTGGGAATCAGAGACCCAGTACTTC.

This clone was counted once. V gene TRBV5-4 combines with J gene TRBJ2-5; maybe TRBD1 (6 bases). Germline CDR1 is SGHNT and CDR2 is YYREEE (reference sequence). Trimming pared 2 bases from V and 2 bases from J, leaving 10 bases between. The CDR3 has 14 residues. The CDR3 is CASSLGGGQETQYF. CDR3 coding DNA: TGTGCCAGCAGCTTAGGGGGTGGGCAAGAGACCCAGTACTTC.

The table lists this clone with a count of one. This chain links TRBV13 with TRBJ2-2; D remains ambiguous. The CDR3 loop spans 11 amino acids. The germline CDR1 and CDR2 sequences are PRHDT and FYEKMQ (reference sequence). Deletions cut 4 bases from V and 6 bases from J, with 3 bases between. The CDR3 loop is CASSSAGELFF. The CDR3 DNA reads TGTGCCAGCAGCTCGGCCGGGGAGCTGTTTTTT.

The chain uses TRBV5-6 and TRBJ2-5, with D unclear. The CDR3 is 13 residues long. Germline-derived CDR1 and CDR2 are SGHDT and YYEEEE. Trimming left V 0 bases short and J 4 bases short, with 7 bases between. In DNA form, the CDR3 reads TGTGCCAGCAGCTTGGGTACCTCAGAGACCCAGTACTTC. Translation gives CASSLGTSETQYF.

This chain connects TRBV7-2 to TRBJ2-1, with TRBD1 matching 9 bases. V lost 4 bases to trimming and J lost 1 base; unmatched junction nucleotides: 2. The CDR3 is 15 amino acids. Germline CDR1 and CDR2: SGHTA and FQGNSA. CDR3 loop: CASSSDRGSYNEQFF. The CDR3 DNA sequence: TGTGCCAGCAGCTCGGACAGGGGTTCCTACAATGAGCAGTTCTTC.

The V call is TRBV30, the J call TRBJ2-3; perhaps TRBD2 as D (6 bases). The V gene lost 4 bases and the J gene lost 5 bases, with 13 bases spanning the gap. The CDR3 is made up of 13 amino acids. Germline V gene sequence: CDR1 GTSNPN, CDR2 SVGIG (reference sequence). CDR3 DNA sequence: TGTGCCTGGAACAGGCGGGAAAGAGATACGCAGTATTTT. Its translation is CAWNRRERDTQYF.

The chain has TRBV20-1 and TRBJ2-7; D not resolved. Germline V CDR1 and CDR2: DFQATT, SNEGSKA (reference sequence). V was trimmed by 6 bases and J by 3 bases, leaving 6 bases between them. This CDR3 region has 10 residues. The CDR3 region is CSAQRYEQYF. Here the CDR3 DNA reads TGCAGTGCCCAGCGCTACGAGCAGTACTTC.

The chain uses TRBV5-8 and TRBJ2-7; 9 bases align to TRBD1. Germline lookup yields CDR1 SGHTS and CDR2 YDEGEE. Losses at the gene ends were 3 bases for V and 6 bases for J; bases not matched to a gene: 10. This CDR3 region has 15 residues. The CDR3 DNA reads as TGTGCCAGCAGCTCTCCCGGGACAGGGACGGCCGAGCAGTACTTC. This gives the protein CASSSPGTGTAEQYF.

The V call is TRBV6-1, the J call TRBJ1-1; D call uncertain. The ends were cut back, 2 bases at V and 1 base at J, with 11 bases in the middle. There are 15 residues in the CDR3. Germline V lookup: CDR1 MNHNS, CDR2 SASEGT. Here the CDR3 reads CASSEFGRTNTEAFF. In nucleotides, the CDR3 is TGTGCCAGCAGTGAATTCGGCAGAACGAACACTGAAGCTTTCTTT.

The chain couples TRBV18 to TRBJ2-7; D is perhaps TRBD1 (5 bases). Germline V CDR1 and CDR2: KGHSH, LQKENI. V gave up 1 base and J gave up 4 bases, with 14 bases separating them. The CDR3 covers 15 residues. In nucleotides, the CDR3 is TGTGCCAGCTCACCACTTCAAGGGGCTGGGTACGAGCAGTACTTC. As protein: CASSPLQGAGYEQYF.

The chain has TRBV25-1 and TRBJ2-4, with TRBD1 identical over 8 bases. The CDR3 spans 14 residues. With V trimmed by 6 bases and J by 8 bases, 9 bases remained unmatched. CDR1 is MGHDK and CDR2 is SYGVNS in the germline V gene. The CDR3 DNA reads TGTGCCAGCAGCCTGAGGCAGGGGGCAGACATTCAGTACTTC. Amino acid sequence: CASSLRQGADIQYF.

V is TRBV5-5 and J is TRBJ2-5; possible D gene TRBD1, 6 bases. Germline V gene lookup returns CDR1 SGHKS and CDR2 YYEKEE (reference sequence). This CDR3 region has 16 residues. The V and J ends lost 1 base and 2 bases respectively, with 15 bases between them. CDR3 protein: CASSLSRGRLQETQYF. The CDR3 DNA is TGTGCCAGCAGCTTGAGCAGGGGCAGGCTACAAGAGACCCAGTACTTC.

This chain uses TRBV4-3 with TRBJ2-7, with no clear D. Germline CDR1 is LGHNA and CDR2 is YSLEER. V was cut by 5 bases and J by 7 bases, with 15 bases left in between. CDR3 length: 13 residues. The DNA for the CDR3 is TGCGCCAGCAGCTTGGGGTCTGTATCTGAGCAGTACTTC. As protein: CASSLGSVSEQYF.

The chain is built from TRBV5-1 and TRBJ2-7; the match to TRBD1 covers 7 bases. Trimming at V came to 0 bases and at J to 0 bases, leaving 6 bases not matched to a gene. The CDR3 is made up of 16 amino acids. In germline, CDR1 is SGHRS, CDR2 YFSETQ. CDR3 in amino acids: CASSLVGQDISYEQYF. The CDR3 DNA is TGCGCCAGCAGCTTGGTAGGACAGGATATCTCCTACGAGCAGTACTTC. The whole variable domain, remainder taken from reference TRBV5-1 and TRBJ2-7, is KAGVTQTPRYLIKTRGQQVTLSCSPISGHRSVSWYQQTPGQGLQFLFEYFSETQRNKGNFPGRFSGRQFSNSRSEMNVSTLELGDSALYLCASSLVGQDISYEQYFGPGTRLTVT.

The chain recombines TRBV5-1 with TRBJ2-3; D possibly corresponds to TRBD2 (5 bases). V gave up 0 bases and J gave up 6 bases, with 17 bases separating them. This CDR3 region has 16 residues. The germline V gene encodes CDR1 SGHRS and CDR2 YFSETQ. CDR3 amino acids: CASSLEWRVFGDTQYF. CDR3 sequence (DNA): TGCGCCAGCAGCTTGGAATGGCGGGTGTTCGGGGATACGCAGTATTTT.

The rearrangement uses TRBV5-1 and TRBJ2-2; tentative D call: TRBD2 (5 bases). Per germline, CDR1 SGHRS and CDR2 YFSETQ. Trimming removed 0 bases at V and 6 bases at J, with 6 bases between. The CDR3 sequence is 13 residues long. The CDR3 DNA reads as TGCGCCAGCAGCTTGGGCGGGTCCGGGGAGCTGTTTTTT. Translation gives CASSLGGSGELFF. Full variable domain (outside the CDR3, taken from reference TRBV5-1 and TRBJ2-2): KAGVTQTPRYLIKTRGQQVTLSCSPISGHRSVSWYQQTPGQGLQFLFEYFSETQRNKGNFPGRFSGRQFSNSRSEMNVSTLELGDSALYLCASSLGGSGELFFGEGSRLTVL.

The chain combines TRBV9 with TRBJ1-5; D uncertain. CDR1 SGDLS and CDR2 YYNGEE come from the germline V gene. The CDR3 loop spans 15 amino acids. Trimming left V 1 base short and J 3 bases short, with 11 bases between. CDR3 sequence reads: CASSVTALINQPQHF. The CDR3 nucleotides are TGTGCCAGCAGCGTAACGGCCCTTATCAATCAGCCCCAGCATTTT.

This clone was seen a few times. This chain connects TRBV6-5 to TRBJ2-3, with TRBD2 identical over 8 bases. The trim removed 0 bases at V and 1 base at J, leaving 3 bases unmatched. Germline V lookup: CDR1 MNHEY, CDR2 SVGAGI. The CDR3 has 16 amino acids. CDR3 amino acids: CASSYSRAGGTDTQYF. CDR3 DNA sequence: TGTGCCAGCAGTTACTCGAGAGCGGGGGGCACAGATACGCAGTATTTT.

This clone was seen ten or more times. The chain uses TRBV5-1 and TRBJ2-5; possible D gene TRBD1, 6 bases. Germline V CDR1 and CDR2: SGHRS, YFSETQ. This CDR3 spans 15 amino acids. V lost 0 bases and J lost 5, with 14 bases in between. The CDR3 here is CASSLETGSRETQYF. CDR3 in DNA: TGCGCCAGCAGCTTGGAGACAGGCTCGCGGGAGACCCAGTACTTC.